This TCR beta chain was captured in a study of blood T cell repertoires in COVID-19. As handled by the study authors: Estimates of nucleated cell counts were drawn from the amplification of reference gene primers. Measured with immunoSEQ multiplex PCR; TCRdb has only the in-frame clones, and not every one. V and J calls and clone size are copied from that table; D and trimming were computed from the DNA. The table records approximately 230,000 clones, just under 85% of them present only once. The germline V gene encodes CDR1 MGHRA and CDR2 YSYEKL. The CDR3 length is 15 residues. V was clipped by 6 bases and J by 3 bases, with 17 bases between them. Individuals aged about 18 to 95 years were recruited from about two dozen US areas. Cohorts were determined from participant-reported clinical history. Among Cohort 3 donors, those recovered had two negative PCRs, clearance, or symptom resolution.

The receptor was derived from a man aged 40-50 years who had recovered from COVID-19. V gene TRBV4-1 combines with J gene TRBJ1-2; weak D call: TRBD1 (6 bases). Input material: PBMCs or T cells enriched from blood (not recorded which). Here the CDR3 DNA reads TGCGCCAGCAGTTCCATATACAGGGCGGACTATGGCTACACCTTC. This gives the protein CASSSIYRADYGYTF.